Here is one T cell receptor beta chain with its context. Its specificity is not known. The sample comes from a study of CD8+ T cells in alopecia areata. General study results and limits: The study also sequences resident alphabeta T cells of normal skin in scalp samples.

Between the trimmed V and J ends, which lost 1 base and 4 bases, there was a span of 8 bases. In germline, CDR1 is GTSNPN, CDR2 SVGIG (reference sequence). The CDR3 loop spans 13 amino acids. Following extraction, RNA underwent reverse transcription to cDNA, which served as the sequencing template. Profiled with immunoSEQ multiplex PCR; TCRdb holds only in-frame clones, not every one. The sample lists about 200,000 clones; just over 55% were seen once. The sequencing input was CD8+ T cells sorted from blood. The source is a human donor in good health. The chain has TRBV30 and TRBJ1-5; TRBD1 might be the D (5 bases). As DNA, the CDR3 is TGTGCCTGGAGTGACAGGTTAAATCAGCCCCAGCATTTT. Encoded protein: CAWSDRLNQPQHF.